The rows below give T cell receptor beta chains drawn from one sample of a study of blood T cell repertoires in COVID-19. The method was immunoSEQ multiplex PCR; TCRdb's version includes in-frame clones alone and lacks a portion of them. The table records about 60,000 clones, about 91% of them present only once. Material for sequencing was peripheral blood. These TCRs come from a woman older than 75 with active COVID-19. The CDR3 runs from the conserved cysteine through the conserved F or W. The D gene is left open where the match is weak. Clone sizes are given selectively: once, few, many, or a class where the clone is expanded.

d_gene: NA
abundance: NA
v_gene: TRBV11-1
j_gene: TRBJ1-1
CDR3aa: CASSLIRGAEAFF
CDR3nt: TGTGCCAGCAGCTTAATCAGGGGAGCTGAAGCTTTCTTT

d_gene: NA
abundance: NA
v_gene: TRBV11-2
j_gene: TRBJ1-3
CDR3aa: CASRYSGNTIYF
CDR3nt: TGTGCCAGCAGGTACTCTGGAAACACCATATATTTT

d_gene: TRBD2
abundance: NA
v_gene: TRBV4-3
j_gene: TRBJ2-3
CDR3aa: CASSQDARTSGGAGDTQYF
CDR3nt: TGCGCCAGCAGCCAAGACGCTCGGACTAGCGGGGGGGCCGGGGATACGCAGTATTTT

d_gene: NA
abundance: NA
v_gene: TRBV6-5
j_gene: TRBJ1-1
CDR3aa: CASSSTTWDTEAFF
CDR3nt: TGTGCCAGCAGCTCTACGACTTGGGACACTGAAGCTTTCTTT

d_gene: NA
abundance: NA
v_gene: TRBV20-1
j_gene: TRBJ2-3
CDR3aa: CSAASDTQYF
CDR3nt: TGCAGTGCTGCTAGCGATACGCAGTATTTT

d_gene: NA
abundance: NA
v_gene: TRBV5-4
j_gene: TRBJ1-5
CDR3aa: CASSLGTDQPQHF
CDR3nt: TGTGCCAGCAGCTTGGGGACAGACCAGCCCCAGCATTTT

d_gene: TRBD2
abundance: NA
v_gene: TRBV4-2
j_gene: TRBJ2-5
CDR3aa: CASSQNLAGLGETQYF
CDR3nt: TGTGCCAGCAGCCAGAACCTAGCGGGATTGGGAGAGACCCAGTACTTC

d_gene: NA
abundance: NA
v_gene: TRBV7-2
j_gene: TRBJ1-4
CDR3aa: CASSLVSGVEEKLFF
CDR3nt: TGTGCCAGCAGCTTAGTGTCGGGGGTCGAAGAAAAACTGTTTTTT

d_gene: NA
abundance: NA
v_gene: TRBV9
j_gene: TRBJ2-1
CDR3aa: CASSVDYYNEQFF
CDR3nt: TGTGCCAGCAGCGTAGATTACTACAATGAGCAGTTCTTC

d_gene: TRBD2
abundance: NA
v_gene: TRBV2
j_gene: TRBJ2-2
CDR3aa: CASSFASGGPNTGELFF
CDR3nt: TGTGCCAGCAGTTTCGCTAGCGGGGGCCCGAACACCGGGGAGCTGTTTTTT

d_gene: TRBD2
abundance: NA
v_gene: TRBV4-1
j_gene: TRBJ2-3
CDR3aa: CASSQSLAGGVDTQYF
CDR3nt: TGCGCCAGCAGCCAATCTCTAGCGGGGGGCGTGGATACGCAGTATTTT

d_gene: NA
abundance: NA
v_gene: TRBV5-1
j_gene: TRBJ1-4
CDR3aa: CASSLGGRGNEKLFF
CDR3nt: TGCGCCAGCAGCCTGGGAGGACGGGGTAATGAAAAACTGTTTTTT

d_gene: TRBD2
abundance: NA
v_gene: TRBV13
j_gene: TRBJ2-3
CDR3aa: CASRKTSGGNTDTQYF
CDR3nt: TGTGCCAGCAGGAAGACTAGCGGGGGCAACACAGATACGCAGTATTTT

d_gene: NA
abundance: few
v_gene: TRBV4-3
j_gene: TRBJ1-2
CDR3aa: CASSPGGSYGYTF
CDR3nt: TGCGCCAGCAGCCCGGGGGGGAGCTATGGCTACACCTTC

d_gene: NA
abundance: NA
v_gene: TRBV6-5
j_gene: TRBJ2-7
CDR3aa: CASSYSWDRGYEQYF
CDR3nt: TGTGCCAGCAGTTACTCGTGGGACCGGGGGTACGAGCAGTACTTC

d_gene: TRBD2
abundance: NA
v_gene: TRBV11-3
j_gene: TRBJ2-3
CDR3aa: CASGSGGTTDTQYF
CDR3nt: TGTGCCAGCGGGAGCGGGGGGACCACAGATACGCAGTATTTT

d_gene: TRBD2
abundance: NA
v_gene: TRBV10-3
j_gene: TRBJ2-3
CDR3aa: CAISEPSLAATDTQYF
CDR3nt: TGTGCCATCAGTGAGCCTTCACTAGCGGCCACAGATACGCAGTATTTT

d_gene: TRBD1
abundance: NA
v_gene: TRBV2
j_gene: TRBJ1-3
CDR3aa: CARSRGREDTIYF
CDR3nt: TGTGCCAGATCCAGGGGGCGGGAAGACACCATATATTTT

d_gene: NA
abundance: NA
v_gene: TRBV7-9
j_gene: TRBJ2-2
CDR3aa: CAPQVAGELFF
CDR3nt: TGTGCCCCCCAGGTTGCCGGGGAGCTGTTTTTT

d_gene: NA
abundance: NA
v_gene: TRBV4-2
j_gene: TRBJ1-5
CDR3aa: CASSQDGQSYSNQPQHF
CDR3nt: TGTGCCAGCAGCCAAGACGGACAGAGCTATAGCAATCAGCCCCAGCATTTT

d_gene: NA
abundance: NA
v_gene: TRBV6-6
j_gene: TRBJ1-4
CDR3aa: CASSYSQGPTNEKLFF
CDR3nt: TGTGCCAGCAGTTACTCCCAGGGGCCAACTAATGAAAAACTGTTTTTT

d_gene: TRBD1
abundance: NA
v_gene: TRBV18
j_gene: TRBJ2-7
CDR3aa: CASSPPEGAGEQYF
CDR3nt: TGTGCCAGCTCACCGCCCGAGGGGGCGGGTGAGCAGTACTTC

d_gene: TRBD1
abundance: once
v_gene: TRBV19
j_gene: TRBJ2-7
CDR3aa: CASSRQGAYEQYF
CDR3nt: TGTGCCAGTAGTCGACAGGGGGCGTACGAGCAGTACTTC

d_gene: TRBD2
abundance: NA
v_gene: TRBV27
j_gene: TRBJ2-3
CDR3aa: CASSLWGGDTDTQYF
CDR3nt: TGTGCCAGCAGTTTATGGGGGGGGGACACAGATACGCAGTATTTT

d_gene: NA
abundance: once
v_gene: TRBV10-3
j_gene: TRBJ2-3
CDR3aa: CAISESGPSDTQYF
CDR3nt: TGTGCCATCAGTGAGTCCGGTCCCTCTGATACGCAGTATTTT

d_gene: NA
abundance: NA
v_gene: TRBV29-1
j_gene: TRBJ1-1
CDR3aa: CSVRDTEAFF
CDR3nt: TGCAGCGTTCGAGACACTGAAGCTTTCTTT

d_gene: NA
abundance: once
v_gene: TRBV5-1
j_gene: TRBJ1-1
CDR3aa: CASSLVSGNTEAFF
CDR3nt: TGCGCCAGCAGCTTGGTATCCGGGAACACTGAAGCTTTCTTT

d_gene: NA
abundance: few
v_gene: TRBV18
j_gene: TRBJ1-1
CDR3aa: CASSPGWRTEAFF
CDR3nt: TGTGCCAGCTCACCGGGGTGGAGGACTGAAGCTTTCTTT

d_gene: NA
abundance: NA
v_gene: TRBV30
j_gene: TRBJ2-3
CDR3aa: CAWSLSQGHGTDTQYF
CDR3nt: TGTGCCTGGAGCCTCTCCCAGGGTCATGGCACAGATACGCAGTATTTT

d_gene: TRBD1
abundance: NA
v_gene: TRBV10-1
j_gene: TRBJ2-3
CDR3aa: CASSEPTRDRADTQYF
CDR3nt: TGCGCCAGCAGTGAGCCAACCCGGGACAGGGCAGATACGCAGTATTTT

d_gene: NA
abundance: once
v_gene: TRBV6-1
j_gene: TRBJ1-1
CDR3aa: CASSEQGRNTEAFF
CDR3nt: TGTGCCAGCAGTGAACAGGGGAGGAACACTGAAGCTTTCTTT

d_gene: TRBD2
abundance: NA
v_gene: TRBV29-1
j_gene: TRBJ2-3
CDR3aa: CSVEAAGGRTDTQYF
CDR3nt: TGCAGCGTTGAGGCCGCGGGGGGGCGCACAGATACGCAGTATTTT

d_gene: TRBD1
abundance: NA
v_gene: TRBV29-1
j_gene: TRBJ1-1
CDR3aa: CSVVGQGGTEAFF
CDR3nt: TGCAGCGTTGTAGGCCAGGGGGGAACTGAAGCTTTCTTT

d_gene: NA
abundance: NA
v_gene: TRBV6-2/TRBV6-3
j_gene: TRBJ2-2
CDR3aa: CASSPIGEATGELFF
CDR3nt: TGTGCCAGCAGCCCTATAGGGGAGGCCACCGGGGAGCTGTTTTTT

d_gene: NA
abundance: NA
v_gene: TRBV12-5
j_gene: TRBJ2-2
CDR3aa: CASGFPNLGGELFF
CDR3nt: TGTGCTAGTGGTTTCCCCAACCTCGGCGGGGAGCTGTTTTTT

d_gene: NA
abundance: NA
v_gene: TRBV4-1
j_gene: TRBJ2-5
CDR3aa: CASSQVRSTRETQYF
CDR3nt: TGCGCCAGCAGCCAAGTCCGGAGCACCCGAGAGACCCAGTACTTC

d_gene: TRBD1
abundance: NA
v_gene: TRBV24-1
j_gene: TRBJ2-3
CDR3aa: CATSEGTGWDTQYF
CDR3nt: TGTGCCACCAGTGAGGGGACAGGGTGGGATACGCAGTATTTT

d_gene: NA
abundance: NA
v_gene: TRBV3-1/TRBV3-2
j_gene: TRBJ2-7
CDR3aa: CASSPEGREQYF
CDR3nt: TGTGCCAGCAGCCCTGAGGGGAGGGAGCAGTACTTC

d_gene: NA
abundance: NA
v_gene: TRBV28
j_gene: TRBJ1-5
CDR3aa: CASSLFRQFPNQPQHF
CDR3nt: TGTGCCAGCAGTTTGTTCCGACAGTTTCCCAATCAGCCCCAGCATTTT

d_gene: TRBD1
abundance: once
v_gene: TRBV5-5
j_gene: TRBJ1-1
CDR3aa: CASSLTGGAVGAFF
CDR3nt: TGTGCCAGCAGCTTGACAGGGGGCGCGGTGGGCGCTTTCTTT

d_gene: NA
abundance: NA
v_gene: TRBV5-1
j_gene: TRBJ2-1
CDR3aa: CASSGGRVRDGEQFF
CDR3nt: TGCGCCAGCAGCGGGGGCCGGGTCCGGGATGGTGAGCAGTTCTTC

d_gene: TRBD2
abundance: once
v_gene: TRBV3-1/TRBV3-2
j_gene: TRBJ2-7
CDR3aa: CASNNREGSIYEQYF
CDR3nt: TGTGCCAGTAATAATCGGGAGGGTTCGATCTACGAGCAGTACTTC

d_gene: NA
abundance: NA
v_gene: TRBV7-8
j_gene: TRBJ2-3
CDR3aa: CASSSRGRGTDTQYF
CDR3nt: TGTGCCAGCAGCTCCAGGGGACGGGGCACAGATACGCAGTATTTT

d_gene: NA
abundance: NA
v_gene: TRBV11-1
j_gene: TRBJ2-1
CDR3aa: CASSPSGGVGQFF
CDR3nt: TGTGCCAGCAGCCCCAGCGGAGGGGTCGGGCAGTTCTTC

d_gene: NA
abundance: NA
v_gene: TRBV7-2
j_gene: TRBJ2-7
CDR3aa: CASSSRLPLEQYF
CDR3nt: TGTGCCAGCAGCTCTCGACTACCCCTGGAGCAGTACTTC

d_gene: NA
abundance: NA
v_gene: TRBV7-7
j_gene: TRBJ2-2
CDR3aa: CASSLLGLNTGELFF
CDR3nt: TGTGCTAGCAGCCTACTGGGACTCAACACCGGGGAGCTGTTTTTT

d_gene: NA
abundance: NA
v_gene: TRBV29-1
j_gene: TRBJ2-3
CDR3aa: CSGRRGDLLASTQYF
CDR3nt: TGCAGCGGTAGGAGGGGAGACCTACTAGCCAGTACGCAGTATTTT

d_gene: TRBD1
abundance: NA
v_gene: TRBV19
j_gene: TRBJ2-1
CDR3aa: CASSISGQGYNEQFF
CDR3nt: TGTGCCAGTAGTATCTCGGGACAGGGCTACAATGAGCAGTTCTTC

d_gene: NA
abundance: once
v_gene: TRBV7-9
j_gene: TRBJ1-3
CDR3aa: CASQKAGISGNTIYF
CDR3nt: TGTGCCAGCCAAAAGGCAGGCATCTCTGGAAACACCATATATTTT

d_gene: NA
abundance: NA
v_gene: TRBV5-1
j_gene: TRBJ2-3
CDR3aa: CASSLSGGLDTQYF
CDR3nt: TGCGCCAGCAGCTTATCGGGGGGCTTAGATACGCAGTATTTT

d_gene: TRBD2
abundance: NA
v_gene: TRBV18
j_gene: TRBJ2-1
CDR3aa: CASSPAVAGDLSYNEQFF
CDR3nt: TGTGCCAGCTCACCAGCCGTAGCGGGGGACCTCTCCTACAATGAGCAGTTCTTC

d_gene: NA
abundance: NA
v_gene: TRBV18
j_gene: TRBJ1-1
CDR3aa: CASSIPGWATEAFF
CDR3nt: TGTGCCAGCTCTATCCCAGGATGGGCCACTGAAGCTTTCTTT

d_gene: NA
abundance: NA
v_gene: TRBV9
j_gene: TRBJ2-3
CDR3aa: CASSVHGTSTDTQYF
CDR3nt: TGTGCCAGCAGCGTCCACGGGACTAGCACAGATACGCAGTATTTT